The 24 T cell receptor beta chains reported below all come from one sample, sequenced in a study of T cell changes during pregnancy in multiple sclerosis. The data were produced by immunoSEQ multiplex PCR, yet TCRdb's version contains in-frame clones alone and is incomplete. In the table there are some 37,000 clones, 88% of which are singletons. This material consisted of CD4+ T cells from peripheral blood mononuclear cells, taken before pregnancy. The source of these receptors is a female donor with multiple sclerosis, enrolled in a pregnancy study.

This chain links TRBV4-3 with TRBJ2-7; 9 nucleotides agree with TRBD2. Unmatched junction bases numbered 0, after V lost 0 bases and J lost 0 bases. Germline CDR1 reads LGHNA; CDR2 reads YSLEER. This CDR3 comprises 15 residues. The CDR3 region has the DNA TGCGCCAGCAGCCAAGATAGCGGGGGCTCCTACGAGCAGTACTTC. Its translation is CASSQDSGGSYEQYF.

The gene calls are TRBV4-2 and TRBJ2-5; 8 positions match TRBD2. Near its end, the DNA agrees better with TRBJ2-7, so the J call may be wrong. Looked up from germline, CDR1 is LGHNA and CDR2 is YNFKEQ. The CDR3 extends over 17 amino acids. In DNA form, the CDR3 reads TGTGCCAGCAGCCAAGATGTGGTAGCGGGAAACTACTACGAGCAGTACTTC. Protein sequence: CASSQDVVAGNYYEQYF.

This clone was found a few times. J is TRBJ2-5 and V is TRBV5-1; 8 bases agree with TRBD2. This CDR3 region has 14 residues. Losses at the gene ends were 0 bases for V and 5 bases for J; bases not matched to a gene: 3. Germline values: CDR1 SGHRS, CDR2 YFSETQ. The chain's CDR3 is CASSLGTSLETQYF. CDR3 in DNA: TGCGCCAGCAGCTTGGGGACTAGCCTGGAGACCCAGTACTTC.

V is TRBV7-2 and J is TRBJ1-1; a weak D match, TRBD1 (6 bases). Germline loops: CDR1 SGHTA, CDR2 FQGNSA. Trimming removed 5 bases at V and 10 bases at J, with 17 bases between. The CDR3 has 13 amino acids. CDR3 sequence (DNA): TGTGCCAGCAGCGTCTACAGGGACCCGCGAGCTTTCTTT. Translated: CASSVYRDPRAFF. The full variable domain, rest sourced from reference TRBV7-2 and TRBJ1-1, is GAGVSQSPSNKVTEKGKDVELRCDPISGHTALYWYRQSLGQGLEFLIYFQGNSAPDKSGLPSDRFSAERTGGSVSTLTIQRTQQEDSAVYLCASSVYRDPRAFFGQGTRLTVV.

The chain couples TRBV5-4 to TRBJ2-3, with 10 bases aligning to TRBD2. The CDR3 runs to 16 residues. Trimming removed 4 bases from V and 2 bases from J; junction bases left unmatched: 7. Germline V CDR1 and CDR2: SGHNT, YYREEE (reference sequence). Here the CDR3 DNA reads TGTGCCAGCAGCAGGGGGACTAGCGAAAACACAGATACGCAGTATTTT. Its protein product is CASSRGTSENTDTQYF.

The CDR3 bases are TGTGCCAGCAGTGGGACAGGCCACTCTGGGGCCAACGTCCTGACTTTC. It yields the protein CASSGTGHSGANVLTF. This rearrangement joins TRBV2 to TRBJ2-6; 7 bases are shared with TRBD1. CDR3 length: 16 amino acids. Germline assignment: CDR1 SNHLY and CDR2 FYNNEI. V shed 4 bases and J 0 bases; nucleotides not matched to a gene: 3.

The gene calls are TRBV7-9 and TRBJ2-2, with 8 positions matching TRBD2. The CDR3 consists of 15 residues. Trimming took 5 bases from V and 3 from J; bases not matched to a gene: 5. Germline loops: CDR1 SEHNR, CDR2 FQNEAQ (reference sequence). The CDR3 DNA is TGTGCCAGCAGCCCCGGGACTAGGGACACCGGGGAGCTGTTTTTT. It encodes CASSPGTRDTGELFF.

The rearrangement uses TRBV4-3 and TRBJ2-1; TRBD2 agrees at 9 bases. The CDR3 spans 17 residues. Trimming at V came to 1 base and at J to 4 bases, leaving 8 bases not matched to a gene. Germline-derived CDR1 and CDR2 are LGHNA and YSLEER. The DNA for the CDR3 is TGCGCCAGCAGCCAAGGAGCTAGCGGGATAGTTTACAATGAGCAGTTCTTC. Amino acid sequence: CASSQGASGIVYNEQFF.

This rearrangement joins TRBV5-1 to TRBJ2-5; TRBD2 agrees at 8 bases. Trimming took 7 bases from V and 3 from J; bases not matched to a gene: 2. The germline gives CDR1 SGHRS, CDR2 YFSETQ. CDR3 length: 12 amino acids. CDR3 in amino acids: CASARGEETQYF. For the CDR3, the DNA is TGCGCCAGCGCGCGGGGGGAAGAGACCCAGTACTTC.

In this sample, this clone turned up a few times. The chain links TRBV5-1 to TRBJ2-7; 9 nucleotides match TRBD2. The ends lost 0 bases at V and 7 bases at J; junction bases unmatched: 8. The length of the CDR3 is 15 residues. Germline lookup yields CDR1 SGHRS and CDR2 YFSETQ. CDR3 sequence: CASSLGLAVLEEQYF. The CDR3 DNA reads TGCGCCAGCAGCTTGGGACTAGCGGTCTTGGAGGAGCAGTACTTC.

J is TRBJ2-5 and V is TRBV6-5; the match to TRBD1 covers 8 bases. Germline assignment: CDR1 MNHEY and CDR2 SVGAGI. V lost 8 bases and J lost 7; bases outside the gene matches: 15. The CDR3 has 15 residues. The CDR3 sequence is CASGEIQGGSGTQYF. CDR3 nucleotide sequence: TGTGCCAGCGGCGAAATACAGGGGGGCTCGGGGACCCAGTACTTC.

The chain combines TRBV7-9 with TRBJ2-1, with 14 positions matching TRBD2. The CDR3 consists of 16 residues. Germline CDR1 reads SEHNR; CDR2 reads FQNEAQ (reference sequence). V gave up 5 bases and J gave up 7 bases; unmatched junction bases: 7. The CDR3 reads CASSARLAGGPNEQFF. The CDR3 DNA sequence: TGTGCCAGCAGCGCCCGACTAGCGGGAGGGCCGAATGAGCAGTTCTTC.

The rearrangement joins TRBV28 to TRBJ1-1; 10 bases align to TRBD1. Germline trimming cut 5 bases from V and 3 bases from J; bases unmatched to any gene: 3. The CDR3 runs to 14 residues. Per germline, CDR1 MDHEN and CDR2 SYDVKM. CDR3 in amino acids: CASSTGQGYTEAFF. In DNA, the CDR3 is TGTGCCAGCAGTACGGGACAGGGGTACACTGAAGCTTTCTTT.

The rearrangement links TRBV5-4 to TRBJ2-3; TRBD2 matches at 9 bases. Germline CDR1 is SGHNT and CDR2 is YYREEE (reference sequence). The V gene end was trimmed by 4 bases and the J gene end by 4 bases; junction bases not matched to a gene: 7. This CDR3 region has 15 residues. DNA for the CDR3: TGTGCCAGCAGCCGAGGACTAGCGAAGGCAGATACGCAGTATTTT. Protein: CASSRGLAKADTQYF.

This chain links TRBV18 with TRBJ1-5; tentative D call: TRBD1 (6 bases). The CDR3 covers 14 residues. V was clipped by 6 bases and J by 5 bases, with 14 bases between them. Germline V lookup: CDR1 KGHSH, CDR2 LQKENI. CDR3 amino acids: CASSQQGWDQPQHF. Here the CDR3 DNA reads TGTGCCAGCTCGCAACAGGGATGGGATCAGCCCCAGCATTTT.

The chain has TRBV29-1 and TRBJ2-5, with D tentatively TRBD2 (6 bases). Germline V gene sequence: CDR1 SQVTM, CDR2 ANQGSEA. CDR3 length: 13 residues. The V end lost 8 bases, the J end lost 5 bases, and 18 bases lay between the germline ends. CDR3 loop: CSFPGGSGETQYF. In nucleotides, the CDR3 is TGCAGCTTTCCGGGTGGGAGCGGGGAGACCCAGTACTTC.

The genes are TRBV6-5 and TRBJ2-7; 11 bases align to TRBD2. CDR1 and CDR2 (germline): MNHEY, SVGAGI. The CDR3 contains 16 residues. The J segment lost 3 bases and the V segment lost 2 bases, leaving 6 bases of the junction unmatched. CDR3 coding DNA: TGTGCCAGCAGTTACCTAGCGGGAGGTGTAAGCTACGAGCAGTACTTC. Translating it yields CASSYLAGGVSYEQYF.

The chain couples TRBV4-2 to TRBJ2-1; tentative D call: TRBD1 (5 bases). The ends were cut back, 2 bases at V and 0 bases at J, with 23 bases in the middle. The germline CDR1 and CDR2 sequences are LGHNA and YNFKEQ. The CDR3 is 20 amino acids. CDR3 amino acids: CASSQLGAETILSSYNEQFF. In DNA, the CDR3 is TGTGCCAGCAGCCAACTTGGGGCCGAAACGATATTAAGCTCCTACAATGAGCAGTTCTTC.

The chain is built from TRBV7-6 and TRBJ2-5, with TRBD2 identical over 7 bases. CDR1 SGHVS and CDR2 FNYEAQ come from the germline V gene. V shed 1 base, J shed 1 base, and the junction held 9 bases outside the gene matches. The CDR3 totals 17 residues. Here the CDR3 reads CASSLGRTSDSQETQYF. DNA for the CDR3: TGTGCCAGCAGCTTAGGTCGGACTAGTGACTCCCAAGAGACCCAGTACTTC.

This clone was counted a single time. V and J are TRBV5-5 and TRBJ2-4; TRBD2 aligns across 14 bases. In germline, CDR1 is SGHKS, CDR2 YYEKEE (reference sequence). This CDR3 is built from 18 residues. V gave up 4 bases and J gave up 2 bases; unmatched junction bases: 8. CDR3 loop: CASSLRLAGGGSKNIQYF. The CDR3 DNA follows: TGTGCCAGCAGCCTGAGACTAGCGGGAGGGGGGTCCAAAAACATTCAGTACTTC. Variable domain in full (rest from reference TRBV5-5 and TRBJ2-4): DAGVTQSPTHLIKTRGQQVTLRCSPISGHKSVSWYQQVLGQGPQFIFQYYEKEERGRGNFPDRFSARQFPNYSSELNVNALLLGDSALYLCASSLRLAGGGSKNIQYFGAGTRLSVL.

The chain combines TRBV6-1 with TRBJ1-1; TRBD1 might be the D (5 bases). Germline CDR1 and CDR2: MNHNS and SASEGT. Trimming took 3 bases from V and 4 from J, leaving 9 bases between them. The CDR3 consists of 13 residues. The CDR3: CASSEHRRTEAFF. DNA of the CDR3: TGTGCCAGCAGTGAGCACAGGCGCACTGAAGCTTTCTTT.

CDR3 nucleotide sequence: TGTGCCATCAGTGAAGACAGGGGCTCCTCTGGAAACACCATATATTTT. Translated: CAISEDRGSSGNTIYF. V gene TRBV10-3 combines with J gene TRBJ1-3, with 8 bases identical to TRBD1. The germline V gene has CDR1 ENHRY and CDR2 SYGVKD. Trimming removed 3 bases from V and 0 bases from J; junction bases left unmatched: 4. The CDR3 has 16 residues.

The chain carries TRBV5-4 and TRBJ2-7; 11 bases are a match to TRBD1. The trim removed 4 bases at V and 3 bases at J, leaving 6 bases unmatched. This CDR3 has 15 residues. Per the germline V gene, CDR1 is SGHNT and CDR2 is YYREEE (reference sequence). Written as DNA, the CDR3 is TGTGCCAGCAGCGAGGGGACAGGGGGAAACTACGAGCAGTACTTC. Translating gives CASSEGTGGNYEQYF.

This chain joins TRBV9 and TRBJ1-2; the D gene is possibly TRBD1 (5 bases). Germline CDR1 reads SGDLS; CDR2 reads YYNGEE. The CDR3 is 13 residues long. The germline V and J ends were trimmed by 0 bases and 4 bases, with 7 bases remaining between them. Here the CDR3 reads CASSVVGGYGYTF. The CDR3 region has the DNA TGTGCCAGCAGCGTAGTGGGGGGCTATGGCTACACCTTC.